The 16 T cell receptor beta chains listed next were all sequenced from one sample in a study of tumor and adjacent non-tumor tissue in lung cancer. The template was RNA from unsorted bulk tissue. The normal lung tissue was taken more than 3 cm from the tumor edge. Three rounds of nested PCR, following a modified ARM-PCR protocol, produced the TCRbeta library. TCRdb re-analysed the multiplex PCR reads in MiXCR, keeping a single row per CDR3 protein. The sample has some 68,000 distinct CDR3 sequences, 76% seen once. Sample: distant non-tumor lung tissue. The receptors stem from a man in his 60s with non-small cell lung cancer.

The table lists this clonotype with many counts. J is TRBJ1-2 and V is TRBV10-3; D not resolved. The CDR3 spans 15 residues. The germline V gene has CDR1 ENHRY and CDR2 SYGVKD. V was cut by 0 bases and J by 6 bases, with 14 bases left in between. CDR3 DNA: TGTGCCATCAGTGAGTCTGGGCAGAGGAGTCATGGCTACACCTTC. Its translation is CAISESGQRSHGYTF.

As regards this clonotype: The junction departs from the called germline gene at one end, perhaps through a read error. This chain connects TRBV20-1 to TRBJ1-5, with a weak D call TRBD1 (6 bases). Germline CDR1 reads DFQATT; CDR2 reads SNEGSKA (reference sequence). The CDR3 is 19 residues long. In DNA form, the CDR3 reads TGCAGTGCTGAGGGTGTCGGGACACTGAGCTGGTATAGTAATCAGCCCCAACATTTT. As protein: CSAEGVGTLSWYSNQPQHF.

This clonotype showed up just a few times. The rearrangement uses TRBV25-1 and TRBJ1-1; unclear D gene. Between the trimmed V and J ends, which lost 3 bases and 1 base, there was a span of 18 bases. Germline V CDR1 and CDR2: MGHDK, SYGVNS. This CDR3 is 17 amino acids long. CDR3 coding DNA: TGTGCCAGCAGTGACCCCGGCTCCACCCACAGGAACACTGAAGCTTTCTTT. Amino acid sequence: CASSDPGSTHRNTEAFF.

A note on this clonotype: Mismatch with germline at one junction end may stem from a read error. The V and J genes are TRBV29-1 and TRBJ1-2, with TRBD1 identical over 7 bases. Germline lookup yields CDR1 SQVTM and CDR2 ANQGSEA. This CDR3 comprises 12 residues. The CDR3: CIVEGDRLGYTF. The CDR3 nucleotides read TGCATCGTTGAGGGGGACAGACTGGGCTACACCTTC.

In its sample, this clonotype was seen a few times. The genes are TRBV20-1 and TRBJ1-4, with 8 nucleotides matching TRBD1. The germline CDR1 and CDR2 sequences are DFQATT and SNEGSKA (reference sequence). V lost 4 bases to trimming and J lost 5 bases; unmatched junction nucleotides: 9. The CDR3 has 15 amino acids. The CDR3 reads CSATVQGVQNEKLFF. DNA of the CDR3: TGCAGTGCTACTGTACAGGGGGTCCAAAATGAAAAACTGTTTTTT.

This clonotype was recorded many times. The rearrangement joins TRBV11-2 to TRBJ1-4; D ambiguous. CDR3 length: 14 amino acids. The V end lost 0 bases, the J end lost 5 bases, and 7 bases lay between the germline ends. Germline CDR1 SGHAT, CDR2 FQNNGV. The CDR3, as DNA: TGTGCCAGCAGCTTAGATCGAGGGAATGAAAAACTGTTTTTT. Translated: CASSLDRGNEKLFF.

The chain recombines TRBV5-6 with TRBJ1-6; D is unclear. Germline CDR1 is SGHDT and CDR2 is YYEEEE. V was clipped by 10 bases and J by 10 bases, with 24 bases between them. The length of the CDR3 is 15 residues. CDR3 DNA: TGTGCCGGTAGCTTGAGGCATGGGAATGGATCACCCCTCCACTTT. Translated: CAGSLRHGNGSPLHF. The full variable domain, rest sourced from reference TRBV5-6 and TRBJ1-6, is DAGVTQSPTHLIKTRGQQVTLRCSPKSGHDTVSWYQQALGQGPQFIFQYYEEEERQRGNFPDRFSGHQFPNYSSELNVNALLLGDSALYLCAGSLRHGNGSPLHFGNGTRLTVT.

This clonotype turned up a few times. The V gene is TRBV7-3, the J gene TRBJ2-3; D may be TRBD1 (6 bases). The length of the CDR3 is 15 residues. Germline V CDR1 and CDR2: SGHTA, FQGTGA. Deletions cut 8 bases from V and 3 bases from J, with 18 bases between. The CDR3 nucleotides are TGTGCCAGCGGCCCCCACGACAGGACAACAGATACGCAGTATTTT. This gives the protein CASGPHDRTTDTQYF.

Worth noting for this clonotype: This likely comes from a read error, as the CDR3 has no conserved phenylalanine or tryptophan at its end. V usage is TRBV29-1 and J usage is TRBJ1-5; D unclear. CDR3 length: 13 residues. Germline V CDR1 and CDR2: SQVTM, ANQGSEA. The V gene lost 4 bases and the J gene lost 3 bases, with 10 bases spanning the gap. The CDR3 DNA follows: TGCAGCGTTGCTCAGTGCCTCAATCAGCCCCAGCATCAT. The encoded protein is CSVAQCLNQPQHH.

Points on this clonotype: One junction end does not reproduce the germline sequence, and a read error may be involved. The gene calls are TRBV6-5 and TRBJ1-1; no firm D call. CDR1 is MNHEY, CDR2 SVGAGI, per germline. This CDR3 contains 15 residues. The CDR3 nucleotides read TGTGCCAGCAGTTACGGCGGTCATGTGTACACTGAAGCTATCTTT. It is translated as CASSYGGHVYTEAIF.

This chain joins TRBV6-1 and TRBJ2-7, with TRBD2 matching over 7 bases. After removal of 6 bases from V and 3 bases from J, the junction contained 20 bases not matched to a gene. CDR3 length: 18 amino acids. Germline CDR1 and CDR2: MNHNS and SASEGT. CDR3 amino acids: CASRVTTTDMGGNYEQYF. The CDR3 coding sequence is TGTGCCAGCAGAGTCACCACAACAGACATGGGGGGGAACTACGAGCAGTACTTC.

About this clonotype: Since no conserved phenylalanine or tryptophan closes the CDR3, a read error is the likely cause. The chain joins TRBV4-1 to TRBJ1-2; D is possibly TRBD1 (6 bases). Germline V lookup: CDR1 MGHRA, CDR2 YSYEKL. This CDR3 has 15 amino acids. The CDR3 loop reads CSSSQVLGAHYGYTL. CDR3 nucleotide sequence: TGCTCCAGCAGCCAAGTTTTGGGGGCACACTATGGCTACACCTTA.

The chain couples TRBV20-1 to TRBJ2-5; possible D gene TRBD2, 6 bases. The CDR3 runs 13 residues. Germline V gene sequence: CDR1 DFQATT, CDR2 SNEGSKA (reference sequence). Trimming shortened V by 8 bases and J by 2 bases, and 15 bases separated the two germline ends. CDR3 bases: TGCAGTACTCTAAGCGGGTGTCAAGAGACCCAGTACTTC. As protein: CSTLSGCQETQYF.

As regards this clonotype: An end of the junction differs from the germline gene, which may be a read error. DNA of the CDR3: TGTTCCAGCAGCCGGACAGGGACCTATGAGCAGTACTTC. It specifies CSSSRTGTYEQYF. The chain combines TRBV6-6 with TRBJ2-7; TRBD1 matches 8 bases. The V gene's germline CDR1 is MNHNY and CDR2 SVGAGI (reference sequence). The CDR3 contains 13 residues.

Concerning this clonotype itself: This may stem from a read error, because a much larger clone lies one nucleotide away. V gene TRBV11-2 combines with J gene TRBJ1-3; the D is unclear. The germline CDR1 and CDR2 sequences are SGHAT and FQNNGV. The CDR3 extends over 15 amino acids. Trimming took 7 bases from V and 0 from J, leaving 13 bases between them. Here the CDR3 DNA reads TGTGCCAGCATCGCAGGCATGAACTCTGGAAACACCATATATTTT. Its translation: CASIAGMNSGNTIYF.

The chain recombines TRBV6-5 with TRBJ2-7; the D call may be TRBD1 or TRBD2 (5 bases each). This CDR3 is built from 14 residues. The germline gives CDR1 MNHEY, CDR2 SVGAGI. Trimming removed 2 bases at V and 2 bases at J, with 10 bases between. CDR3 in amino acids: CASSYGGAPYEQYF. CDR3 DNA sequence: TGTGCCAGCAGTTACGGGGGAGCCCCCTACGAGCAGTACTTC.